This is a list of T cell receptor beta chains from one sample in a study of spatial heterogeneity in lung cancer. In TCRdb, the 5' RACE reads were re-called with MiXCR into one record per CDR3 protein. The sample lists about 3,900 distinct CDR3 sequences, about a sixth occurring once. Material: PBMCs, obtained at surgery. The receptors come from a male donor with early-stage non-small cell lung cancer. Each CDR3 is given with its conserved first and last residue. A D gene is named only where the DNA matches it firmly. Clone size is stated in some rows and not others, as once, few, many or a class when expanded.

J	size	V	D	DNA	CDR3
TRBJ2-2	NA	TRBV7-3	NA	TGTGCCAGCAGCTTAGTTTTGATTGGAGGCCCCACCGGGGAGCTGTTTTTT	CASSLVLIGGPTGELFF
TRBJ1-5	few	TRBV12-3/TRBV12-4	NA	TGTGCCAGCAGCCTATCGTGGGGGCTAAGCAATCAGCCCCAGCATTTT	CASSLSWGLSNQPQHF
TRBJ1-1	NA	TRBV3-1	NA	TGTGCCAGCACCCCTCGAACAGGTCTCACTGAAGCTTTCTTT	CASTPRTGLTEAFF
TRBJ1-5	many	TRBV12-3/TRBV12-4	NA	TGTGCCAGCAGTTACTTTAGGGATAGCAATCAGCCCCAGCATTTT	CASSYFRDSNQPQHF
TRBJ2-7	NA	TRBV3-1	NA	TGTGCCAGCAGCTGGAGGGGGATCACCTACGAGCAGTACTTC	CASSWRGITYEQYF
TRBJ1-1	medium-sized	TRBV11-1	TRBD1	TGTGCCAGCAGCGAGACAGGGGTAGGCACTGAAGCTTTCTTT	CASSETGVGTEAFF
TRBJ1-1	medium-sized	TRBV28	NA	TGTGCCAGCAGTCGGCGGAGTACCTGGGCTGAAGCTTTCTTT	CASSRRSTWAEAFF
TRBJ1-2	NA	TRBV7-6	TRBD1	TGTGCCAGCAGCTTAGAGGGACAGGGGCGTTACACCTTC	CASSLEGQGRYTF
TRBJ2-5	NA	TRBV29-1	TRBD2	TGCAGCGTTGAATGGCGCGGGGGGCATGAGACCCAGTACTTC	CSVEWRGGHETQYF
TRBJ1-5	large	TRBV20-1	NA	TGCAGTGCGACACAGGGTCCCAATCAGCCCCAGCATTTT	CSATQGPNQPQHF
TRBJ2-3	NA	TRBV3-1	TRBD2	TGTGCCAGCAGCCAACAGCGGGGGTTCGGCACAGATACGCAGTATTTT	CASSQQRGFGTDTQYF
TRBJ1-1	medium-sized	TRBV12-3/TRBV12-4	TRBD1	TGTGCCAGCAGTGGTGCCGGGACAGGGTACACTGAAGCTTTCTTT	CASSGAGTGYTEAFF
TRBJ2-6	NA	TRBV5-4	NA	TGTGCCAGCAGCTTGCCCTTGAACTCTGGGGCCAACGTCCTGACTTTC	CASSLPLNSGANVLTF
TRBJ2-1	few	TRBV24-1	NA	TGTGCCACCAGTGGAGGGGTTTCAGGTAGCAATGAGCAGTTCTTC	CATSGGVSGSNEQFF
TRBJ2-2	few	TRBV7-9	TRBD2	TGTGCCAGCAGCACCCTAGCGGGACCGGGGAACACCGGGGAGCTGTTTTTT	CASSTLAGPGNTGELFF
TRBJ2-3	NA	TRBV20-1	NA	TGCAGTGCTAGAGAGAGAAAAGGGATCACAGATACGCAGTATTTT	CSARERKGITDTQYF
TRBJ2-7	NA	TRBV12-3/TRBV12-4	NA	TGTGCCAGCAGTTTATCATACAACTCCTACGAGCAGTACTTC	CASSLSYNSYEQYF
TRBJ2-1	few	TRBV27	NA	TGTGCCAGCCTACCGGAGGGGGGGGACAATGAGCAGTTCTTC	CASLPEGGDNEQFF
TRBJ2-7	many	TRBV29-1	TRBD1	TGCAGCGTAGGGACAGGGGGCTTCAACGAGCAGTACTTC	CSVGTGGFNEQYF
TRBJ2-5	medium-sized	TRBV10-2	TRBD2	TGCGCCAGCAGTGCCCTCCCGTCGGGGGGAGGGTGGGAGACCCAGTACTTC	CASSALPSGGGWETQYF
TRBJ2-2	many	TRBV5-5	TRBD2	TGTGCCAGCAGACTAGCGGGGGCGAACACCGGGGAGCTGTTTTTT	CASRLAGANTGELFF